This T cell receptor (beta chain) appears in the sequencing data of a study of T cell changes during pregnancy in multiple sclerosis (dated by TCRdb to between 2017 and 2020). For the study in its entirety: The study examined how the T cell repertoire changed over the course of pregnancy in women with multiple sclerosis.

Counted from cysteine to phenylalanine, this CDR3 has 10 amino acids. The sequence is cut down to CDR3 DNA, 30 bases in frame from base 1. V was cut back by 7 bases and J by 6 bases, leaving a gap of 7 bases between them. Via the germline V gene, CDR1 is MDHEN and CDR2 SYDVKM. Libraries were built with the immunoSEQ multiplex PCR assay. Imported from immuneACCESS, the table was reduced by TCRdb to in-frame sequences with V and J called. These copies leave out some clones; in studies compared against another copy, an unresolved V gene accounts for under half, and the cause of the remainder is not known. Within this sample are about 24,000 clones, with 88% of them counted one time only. The top ten clonotypes cover over 0.6% of the sample. A note on this clone: Its antigen specificity is not known. No much larger clone is present one base from it, and per-base qualities are unavailable.

This sequence was found in a female donor in good health, enrolled as a control in a pregnancy study. The receptor chain draws on TRBV28 and TRBJ2-7, with the D gene call left open. This specimen was CD4+ T cells from peripheral blood mononuclear cells, taken in the first trimester of pregnancy. The sequence in DNA is TGTGCCAGCAAGAGGCTCGAGCAGTACTTC. Its protein is CASKRLEQYF.